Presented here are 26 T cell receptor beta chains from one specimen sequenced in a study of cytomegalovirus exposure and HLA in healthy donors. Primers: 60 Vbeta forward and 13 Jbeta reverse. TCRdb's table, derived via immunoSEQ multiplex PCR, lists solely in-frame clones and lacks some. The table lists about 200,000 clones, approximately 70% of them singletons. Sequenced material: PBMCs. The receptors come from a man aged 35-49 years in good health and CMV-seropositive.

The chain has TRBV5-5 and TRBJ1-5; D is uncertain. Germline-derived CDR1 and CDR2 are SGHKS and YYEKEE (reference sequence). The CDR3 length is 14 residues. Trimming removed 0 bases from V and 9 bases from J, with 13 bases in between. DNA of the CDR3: TGTGCCAGCAGCTTGGCCCCAAGCGGGTGGCCCCAGCATTTT. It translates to CASSLAPSGWPQHF. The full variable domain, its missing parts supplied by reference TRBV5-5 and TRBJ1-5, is DAGVTQSPTHLIKTRGQQVTLRCSPISGHKSVSWYQQVLGQGPQFIFQYYEKEERGRGNFPDRFSARQFPNYSSELNVNALLLGDSALYLCASSLAPSGWPQHFGDGTRLSIL.

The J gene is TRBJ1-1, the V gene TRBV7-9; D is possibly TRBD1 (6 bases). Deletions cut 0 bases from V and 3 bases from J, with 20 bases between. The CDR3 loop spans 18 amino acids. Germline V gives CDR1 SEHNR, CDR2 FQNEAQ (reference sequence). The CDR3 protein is CASSLALRGPVGHTEAFF. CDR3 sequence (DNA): TGTGCCAGCAGCTTAGCGCTCAGGGGCCCTGTGGGTCACACTGAAGCTTTCTTT. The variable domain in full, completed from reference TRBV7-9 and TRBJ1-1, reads DTGVSQNPRHKITKRGQNVTFRCDPISEHNRLYWYRQTLGQGPEFLTYFQNEAQLEKSRLLSDRFSAERPKGSFSTLEIQRTEQGDSAMYLCASSLALRGPVGHTEAFFGQGTRLTVV.

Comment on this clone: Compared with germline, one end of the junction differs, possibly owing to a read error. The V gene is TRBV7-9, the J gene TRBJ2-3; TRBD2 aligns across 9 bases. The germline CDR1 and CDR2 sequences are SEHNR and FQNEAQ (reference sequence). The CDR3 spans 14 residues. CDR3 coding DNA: TGTGCCAGCAGTATAGGGACTAGCAAAGATACGCAGTATTTT. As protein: CASSIGTSKDTQYF.

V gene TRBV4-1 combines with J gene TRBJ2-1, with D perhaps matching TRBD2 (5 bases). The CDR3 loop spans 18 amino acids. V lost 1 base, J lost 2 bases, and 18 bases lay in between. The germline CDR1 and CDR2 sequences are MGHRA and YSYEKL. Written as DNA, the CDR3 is TGCGCCAGCAGCCAAGGGGGTAGGCTAGCCCTCCCCTACAATGAGCAGTTCTTC. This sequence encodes CASSQGGRLALPYNEQFF.

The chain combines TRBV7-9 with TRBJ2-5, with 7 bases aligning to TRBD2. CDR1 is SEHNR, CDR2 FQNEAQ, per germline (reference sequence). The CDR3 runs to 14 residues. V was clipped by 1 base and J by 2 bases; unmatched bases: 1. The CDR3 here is CASSLVLAQETQYF. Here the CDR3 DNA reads TGTGCCAGCAGCTTAGTACTAGCGCAAGAGACCCAGTACTTC.

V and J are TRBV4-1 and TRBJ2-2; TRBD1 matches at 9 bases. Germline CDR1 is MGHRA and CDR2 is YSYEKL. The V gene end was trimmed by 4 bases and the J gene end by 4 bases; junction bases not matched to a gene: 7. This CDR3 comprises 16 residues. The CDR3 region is CASSPTGGASTGELFF. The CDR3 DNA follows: TGCGCCAGCAGCCCCACAGGGGGCGCGTCCACCGGGGAGCTGTTTTTT.

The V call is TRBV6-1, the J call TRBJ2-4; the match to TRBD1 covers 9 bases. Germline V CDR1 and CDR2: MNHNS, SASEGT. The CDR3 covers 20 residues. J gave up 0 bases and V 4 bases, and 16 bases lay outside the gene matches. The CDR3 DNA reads TGTGCCAGCAGTGGCCCCCGGGACAGGGCGCTTGTCTTAGCCAAAAACATTCAGTACTTC. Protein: CASSGPRDRALVLAKNIQYF.

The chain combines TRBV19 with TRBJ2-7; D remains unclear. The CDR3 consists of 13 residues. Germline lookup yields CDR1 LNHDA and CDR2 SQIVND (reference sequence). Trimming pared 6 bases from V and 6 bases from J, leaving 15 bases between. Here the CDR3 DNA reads TGTGCCAGTAGGCCCGTTTACCCGGGCGAGCAGTACTTC. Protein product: CASRPVYPGEQYF.

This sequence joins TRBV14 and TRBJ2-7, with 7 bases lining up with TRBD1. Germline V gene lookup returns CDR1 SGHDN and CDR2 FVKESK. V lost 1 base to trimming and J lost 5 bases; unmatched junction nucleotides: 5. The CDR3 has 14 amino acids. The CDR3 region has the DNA TGTGCCAGCAGCCAAGTGAGGGGGCCGGACGAGCAGTACTTC. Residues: CASSQVRGPDEQYF.

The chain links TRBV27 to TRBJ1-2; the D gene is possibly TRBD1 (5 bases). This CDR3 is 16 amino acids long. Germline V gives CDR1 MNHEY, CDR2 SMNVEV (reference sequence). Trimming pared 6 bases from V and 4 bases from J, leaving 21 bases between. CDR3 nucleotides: TGTGCCAGCAGCCCCGACAGCTCGCGATCGATCTATGGCTACACCTTC. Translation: CASSPDSSRSIYGYTF.

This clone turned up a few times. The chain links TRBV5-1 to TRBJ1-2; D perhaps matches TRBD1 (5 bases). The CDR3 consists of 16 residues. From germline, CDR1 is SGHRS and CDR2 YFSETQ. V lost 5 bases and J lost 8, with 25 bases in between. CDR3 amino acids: CASSIRGADIGIGYTF. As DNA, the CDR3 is TGCGCCAGCAGTATCCGAGGTGCGGACATTGGCATCGGCTACACCTTC.

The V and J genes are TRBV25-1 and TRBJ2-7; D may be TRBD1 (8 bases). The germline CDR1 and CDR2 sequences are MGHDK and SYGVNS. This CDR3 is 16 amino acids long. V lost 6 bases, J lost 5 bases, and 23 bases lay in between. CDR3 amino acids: CASSPRGRDRKHEQYF. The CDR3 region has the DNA TGTGCCAGCAGCCCGCGGGGGAGGGACAGGAAACACGAGCAGTACTTC.

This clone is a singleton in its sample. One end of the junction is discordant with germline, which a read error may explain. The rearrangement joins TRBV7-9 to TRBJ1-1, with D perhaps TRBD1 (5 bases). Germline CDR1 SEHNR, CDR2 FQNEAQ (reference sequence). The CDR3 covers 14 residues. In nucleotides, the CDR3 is TGTTCCAGCAGCTTCCTTCCGGACACCACTGAAGCTTTCTTT. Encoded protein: CSSSFLPDTTEAFF.

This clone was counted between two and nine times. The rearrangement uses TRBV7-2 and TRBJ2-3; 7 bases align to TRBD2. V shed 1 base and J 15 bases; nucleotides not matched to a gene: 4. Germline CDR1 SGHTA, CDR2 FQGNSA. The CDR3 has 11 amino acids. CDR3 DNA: TGTGCCAGCAGCTTAGAACTAGCGCTCTATTTT. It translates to CASSLELALYF.

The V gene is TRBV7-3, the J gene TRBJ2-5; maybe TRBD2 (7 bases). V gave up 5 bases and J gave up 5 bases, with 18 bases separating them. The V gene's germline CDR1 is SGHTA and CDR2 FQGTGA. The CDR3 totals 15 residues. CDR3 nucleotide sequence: TGTGCCAGCAGCAATGGGGGGGCCGGGGGGGAGACCCAGTACTTC. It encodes CASSNGGAGGETQYF.

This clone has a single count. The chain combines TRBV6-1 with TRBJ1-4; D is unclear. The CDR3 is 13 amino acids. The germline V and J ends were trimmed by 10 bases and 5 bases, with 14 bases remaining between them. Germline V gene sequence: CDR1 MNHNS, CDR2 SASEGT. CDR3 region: CAIRRSENEKLFF. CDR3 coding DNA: TGTGCCATCAGACGGAGCGAGAATGAAAAACTGTTTTTT.

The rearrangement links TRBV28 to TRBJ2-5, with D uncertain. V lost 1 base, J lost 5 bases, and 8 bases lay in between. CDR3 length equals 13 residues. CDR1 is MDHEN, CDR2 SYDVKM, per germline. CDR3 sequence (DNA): TGTGCCAGCAGTTTATCAGGAATGGAGACCCAGTACTTC. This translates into CASSLSGMETQYF.

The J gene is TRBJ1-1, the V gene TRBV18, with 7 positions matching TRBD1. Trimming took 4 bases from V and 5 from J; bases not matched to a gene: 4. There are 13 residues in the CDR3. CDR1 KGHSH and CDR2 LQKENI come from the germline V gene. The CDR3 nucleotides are TGTGCCAGCTCACTGCAGGGGGGTACTGAAGCTTTCTTT. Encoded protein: CASSLQGGTEAFF.

The CDR3 here is CASRRQGGGQPQHF. The CDR3 DNA reads as TGCGCCAGCAGACGCCAGGGTGGCGGTCAGCCCCAGCATTTT. The chain is built from TRBV4-1 and TRBJ1-5; perhaps TRBD1 as D (5 bases). Germline V lookup: CDR1 MGHRA, CDR2 YSYEKL. The CDR3 runs to 14 residues. Trimming removed 6 bases at V and 6 bases at J, with 15 bases between.

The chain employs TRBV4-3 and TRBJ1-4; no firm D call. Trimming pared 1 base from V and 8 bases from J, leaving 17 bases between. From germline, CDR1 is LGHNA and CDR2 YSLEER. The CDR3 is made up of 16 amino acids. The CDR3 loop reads CASSQVNSPRGEKLFF. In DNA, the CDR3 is TGCGCCAGCAGCCAAGTCAACAGCCCCCGAGGGGAAAAACTGTTTTTT.

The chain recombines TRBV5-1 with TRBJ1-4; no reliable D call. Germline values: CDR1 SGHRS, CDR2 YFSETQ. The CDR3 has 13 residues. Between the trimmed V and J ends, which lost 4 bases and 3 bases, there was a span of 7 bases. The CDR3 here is CASSQSPNEKLFF. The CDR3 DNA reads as TGCGCCAGCAGCCAAAGCCCTAATGAAAAACTGTTTTTT. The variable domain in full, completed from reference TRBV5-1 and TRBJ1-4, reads KAGVTQTPRYLIKTRGQQVTLSCSPISGHRSVSWYQQTPGQGLQFLFEYFSETQRNKGNFPGRFSGRQFSNSRSEMNVSTLELGDSALYLCASSQSPNEKLFFGSGTQLSVL.

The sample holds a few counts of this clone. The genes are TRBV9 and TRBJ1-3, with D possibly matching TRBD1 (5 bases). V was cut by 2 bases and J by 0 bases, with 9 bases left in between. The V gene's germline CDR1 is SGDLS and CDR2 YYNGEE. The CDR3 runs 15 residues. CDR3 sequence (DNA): TGTGCCAGCAGCGTGGGGCCTCTCTCTGGAAACACCATATATTTT. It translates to CASSVGPLSGNTIYF. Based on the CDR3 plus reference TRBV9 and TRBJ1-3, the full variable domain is DSGVTQTPKHLITATGQRVTLRCSPRSGDLSVYWYQQSLDQGLQFLIQYYNGEERAKGNILERFSAQQFPDLHSELNLSSLELGDSALYFCASSVGPLSGNTIYFGEGSWLTVV.

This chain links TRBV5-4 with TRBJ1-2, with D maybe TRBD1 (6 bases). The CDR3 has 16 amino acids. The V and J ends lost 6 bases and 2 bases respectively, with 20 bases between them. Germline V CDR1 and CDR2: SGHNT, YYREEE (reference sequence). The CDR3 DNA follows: TGTGCCAGCACCTGGAGATCGGGGGGCGGAAACTATGGCTACACCTTC. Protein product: CASTWRSGGGNYGYTF.

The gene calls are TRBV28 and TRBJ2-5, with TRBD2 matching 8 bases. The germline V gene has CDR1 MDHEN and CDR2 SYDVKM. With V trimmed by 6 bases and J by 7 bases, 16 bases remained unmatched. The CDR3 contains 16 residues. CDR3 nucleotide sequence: TGTGCCAGCAGCCCAACCAGCGGGGGCTCCACGGGGACCCAGTACTTC. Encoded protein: CASSPTSGGSTGTQYF.

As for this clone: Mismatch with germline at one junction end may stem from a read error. CDR3 coding DNA: TGCGCTAGCAGCACGTCCGGGACTAGCGGGGGGTACAATGAGCAGTTCTTC. Protein: CASSTSGTSGGYNEQFF. The chain has TRBV5-1 and TRBJ2-1, with 15 bases aligning to TRBD2. Germline assignment: CDR1 SGHRS and CDR2 YFSETQ. This CDR3 contains 17 residues.

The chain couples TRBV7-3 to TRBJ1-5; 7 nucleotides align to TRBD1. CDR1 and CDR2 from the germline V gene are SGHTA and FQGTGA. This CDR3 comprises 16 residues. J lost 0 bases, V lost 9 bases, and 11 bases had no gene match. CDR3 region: CASPKEGGYSNQPQHF. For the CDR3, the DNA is TGTGCCAGTCCGAAAGAAGGGGGCTATAGCAATCAGCCCCAGCATTTT.